This T cell receptor beta chain stems from a study of T cells after yellow fever vaccination. TCRdb recomputed calls from the 5' RACE reads with MiXCR, one row per CDR3 protein. The sample carries a few hundred thousand distinct CDR3 sequences, roughly 4% recorded once. The CDR3 covers 19 residues. Germline CDR1 LGHNA, CDR2 YNFKEQ. Trimming cost V 0 bases and J 0 bases; bases outside gene matches: 11. The material sequenced was PBMCs, taken 5 days after the yellow fever booster vaccination. The receptor was derived from a man between 18 and 35 years old who received the YFV17D yellow fever vaccine. The J gene is TRBJ1-3, the V gene TRBV4-2, with TRBD1 matching 7 bases. CDR3 coding DNA: TGTGCCAGCAGCCAAGATTCAGGGGGGGGCTGGAGCTCTGGAAACACCATATATTTT. Translating it yields CASSQDSGGGWSSGNTIYF.